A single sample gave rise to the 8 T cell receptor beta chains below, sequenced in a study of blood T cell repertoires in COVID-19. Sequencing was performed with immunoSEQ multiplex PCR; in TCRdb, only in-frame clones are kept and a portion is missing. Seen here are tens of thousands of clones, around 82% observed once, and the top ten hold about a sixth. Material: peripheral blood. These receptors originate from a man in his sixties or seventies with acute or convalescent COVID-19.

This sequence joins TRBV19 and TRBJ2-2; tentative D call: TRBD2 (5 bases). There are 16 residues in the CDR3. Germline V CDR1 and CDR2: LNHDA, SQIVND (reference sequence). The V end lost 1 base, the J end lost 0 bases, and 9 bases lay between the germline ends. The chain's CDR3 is CASSIGGIANTGELFF. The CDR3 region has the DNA TGTGCCAGTAGTATAGGAGGGATCGCGAACACCGGGGAGCTGTTTTTT.

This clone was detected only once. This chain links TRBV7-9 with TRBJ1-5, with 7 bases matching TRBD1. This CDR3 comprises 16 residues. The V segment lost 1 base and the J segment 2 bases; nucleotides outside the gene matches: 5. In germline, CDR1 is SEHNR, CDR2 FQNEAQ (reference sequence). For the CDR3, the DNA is TGTGCCAGCAGCTTAGGACAGGGCTATGGCAATCAGCCCCAGCATTTT. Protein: CASSLGQGYGNQPQHF.

The CDR3 loop reads CASSFVKTGLQETQYF. The CDR3 DNA reads as TGTGCCAGCAGCTTCGTTAAGACAGGTTTACAAGAGACCCAGTACTTC. J is TRBJ2-5 and V is TRBV7-8, with a tentative D call TRBD1 (6 bases). Per germline, CDR1 SGHVS and CDR2 FQNEAQ. The CDR3 extends over 16 amino acids. V shed 3 bases and J shed 2 bases, with 16 bases lying between them. Complete variable domain (other parts from reference TRBV7-8 and TRBJ2-5): GAGVSQSPRYKVAKRGQDVALRCDPISGHVSLFWYQQALGQGPEFLTYFQNEAQLDKSGLPSDRFFAERPEGSVSTLKIQRTQQEDSAVYLCASSFVKTGLQETQYFGPGTRLLVL.

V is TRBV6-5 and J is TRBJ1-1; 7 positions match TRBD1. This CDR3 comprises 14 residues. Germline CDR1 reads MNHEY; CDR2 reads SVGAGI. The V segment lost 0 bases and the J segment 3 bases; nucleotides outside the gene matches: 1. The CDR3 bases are TGTGCCAGCAGTTACTCGCAGGGGGACACTGAAGCTTTCTTT. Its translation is CASSYSQGDTEAFF.

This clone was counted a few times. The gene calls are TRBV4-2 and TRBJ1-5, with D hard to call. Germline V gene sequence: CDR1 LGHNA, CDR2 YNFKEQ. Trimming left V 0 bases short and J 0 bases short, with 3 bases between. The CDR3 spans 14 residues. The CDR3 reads CASSQDGSNQPQHF. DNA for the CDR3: TGTGCCAGCAGCCAAGACGGTAGCAATCAGCCCCAGCATTTT.

The CDR3 DNA reads as TGTGCCAGCAGCCTACAGGGGGCAACTAATGAAAAACTGTTTTTT. Its protein is CASSLQGATNEKLFF. The V call is TRBV5-8, the J call TRBJ1-4; 8 positions match TRBD1. This CDR3 region has 15 residues. The V segment lost 4 bases and the J segment 0 bases; nucleotides outside the gene matches: 2. Germline lookup yields CDR1 SGHTS and CDR2 YDEGEE.

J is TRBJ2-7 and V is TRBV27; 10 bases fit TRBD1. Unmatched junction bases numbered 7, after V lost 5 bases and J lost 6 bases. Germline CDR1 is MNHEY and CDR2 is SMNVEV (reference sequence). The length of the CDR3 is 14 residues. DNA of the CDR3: TGTGCCAGCAGTAAGGGGGACAGGGGTGGCGAGCAGTACTTC. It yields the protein CASSKGDRGGEQYF.

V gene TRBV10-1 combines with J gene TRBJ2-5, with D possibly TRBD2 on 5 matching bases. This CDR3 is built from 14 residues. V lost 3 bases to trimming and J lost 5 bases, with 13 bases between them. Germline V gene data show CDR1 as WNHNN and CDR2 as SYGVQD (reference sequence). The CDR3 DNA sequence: TGCGCCAGCAGTGATCTGAGGGCAACGGAGACCCAGTACTTC. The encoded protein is CASSDLRATETQYF.